The clone carrying this TCR beta chain was detected only a few times. TCRdb's copy holds only in-frame clones and misses some; the assay was immunoSEQ multiplex PCR. The sample has 500,000 to 850,000 clones, about 87% seen once. Germline loops: CDR1 SGHTA, CDR2 FQGNSA. The CDR3 length is 14 residues. V gave up 5 bases and J gave up 2 bases, with 12 bases separating them. This sample was taken from a study of shared T cell receptors in the human thymus. The same specimen was also included in a second study, on human thymus T cells. This second report adds: Infants served as donors; they were healthy and Finnish and were having corrective surgery for congenital heart defects. Thymus tissue was removed during corrective cardiac surgery. Thymic and blood repertoires appeared to display a bias in their usage of V and J genes.

Material: thymocytes. V usage is TRBV7-2 and J usage is TRBJ1-1; D remains unclear. The TCR was taken from a boy under two years old with a congenital heart defect. Written as DNA, the CDR3 is TGTGCCAGCAGCCTGGAGGGAGACAACACTGAAGCTTTCTTT. Its protein is CASSLEGDNTEAFF.